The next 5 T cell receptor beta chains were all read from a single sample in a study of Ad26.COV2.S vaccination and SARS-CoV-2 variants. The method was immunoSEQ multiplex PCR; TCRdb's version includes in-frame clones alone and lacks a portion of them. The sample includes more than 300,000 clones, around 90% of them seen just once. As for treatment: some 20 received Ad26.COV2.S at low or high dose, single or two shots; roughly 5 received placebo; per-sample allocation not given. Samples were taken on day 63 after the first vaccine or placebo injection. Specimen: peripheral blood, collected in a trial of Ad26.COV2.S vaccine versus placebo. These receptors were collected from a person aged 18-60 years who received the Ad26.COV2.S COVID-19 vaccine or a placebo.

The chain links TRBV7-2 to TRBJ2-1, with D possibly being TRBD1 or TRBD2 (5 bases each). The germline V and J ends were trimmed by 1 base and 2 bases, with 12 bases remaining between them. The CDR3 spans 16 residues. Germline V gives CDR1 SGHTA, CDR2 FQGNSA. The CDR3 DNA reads TGTGCCAGCAGCTTAGATTGGGGGAATACCTACAATGAGCAGTTCTTC. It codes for CASSLDWGNTYNEQFF.

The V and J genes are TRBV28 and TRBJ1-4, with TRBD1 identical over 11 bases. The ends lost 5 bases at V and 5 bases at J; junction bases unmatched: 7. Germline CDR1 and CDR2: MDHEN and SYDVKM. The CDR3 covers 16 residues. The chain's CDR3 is CASSRPGTGGNEKLFF. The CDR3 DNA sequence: TGTGCCAGCAGTCGCCCCGGGACAGGGGGAAATGAAAAACTGTTTTTT.

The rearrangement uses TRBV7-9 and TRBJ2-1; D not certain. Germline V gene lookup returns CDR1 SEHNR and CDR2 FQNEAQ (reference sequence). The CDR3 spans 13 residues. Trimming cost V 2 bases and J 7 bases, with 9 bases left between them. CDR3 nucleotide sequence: TGTGCCAGCAGCTTATTGTTAGGTAATGAGCAGTTCTTC. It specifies CASSLLLGNEQFF.

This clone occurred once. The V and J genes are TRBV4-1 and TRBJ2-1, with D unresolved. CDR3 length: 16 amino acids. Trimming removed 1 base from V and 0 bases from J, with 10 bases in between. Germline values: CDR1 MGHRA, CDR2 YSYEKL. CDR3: CASSQGAASSYNEQFF. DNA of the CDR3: TGCGCCAGCAGCCAAGGAGCAGCCAGCTCCTACAATGAGCAGTTCTTC.

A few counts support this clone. The CDR3 DNA reads TGTGCCAGCAGGTCTAGCGGTAGCTCCTACGAGCAGTACTTC. This translates into CASRSSGSSYEQYF. The chain uses TRBV28 and TRBJ2-7; 7 bases are a match to TRBD2. The CDR3 extends over 14 amino acids. The germline CDR1 and CDR2 sequences are MDHEN and SYDVKM. Trimming at V came to 6 bases and at J to 0 bases, leaving 5 bases not matched to a gene.